The 17 T cell receptor beta chains in this list originate from one sample, sequenced in a study of blood T cell repertoires in COVID-19. The protocol was immunoSEQ multiplex PCR, while the TCRdb copy is restricted to in-frame clones and leaves out a portion. The sample includes roughly 150,000 clones, around 80% of them seen just once. The sample comprised peripheral blood. Source of these receptors: a man aged 55 to 69 who had recovered from COVID-19.

V usage is TRBV5-1 and J usage is TRBJ2-1, with TRBD2 as a possible D gene (5 bases). Germline values: CDR1 SGHRS, CDR2 YFSETQ. V was pared by 0 bases and J by 0 bases, with 7 bases between. The CDR3 is 15 amino acids. CDR3 protein: CASSLVGISYNEQFF. The CDR3 DNA reads TGCGCCAGCAGCTTGGTCGGGATCTCCTACAATGAGCAGTTCTTC.

The J gene is TRBJ2-1, the V gene TRBV11-2; TRBD2 agrees at 9 bases. The V gene end was trimmed by 5 bases and the J gene end by 7 bases; junction bases not matched to a gene: 9. Germline V gene lookup returns CDR1 SGHAT and CDR2 FQNNGV. CDR3 length: 15 residues. CDR3 protein: CASSRLAGNRNEQFF. The CDR3, as DNA: TGTGCCAGCAGCCGTCTAGCGGGGAATAGGAATGAGCAGTTCTTC.

V and J are TRBV28 and TRBJ1-4, with D possibly being TRBD1 (6 bases). V lost 6 bases to trimming and J lost 0 bases, with 14 bases between them. The CDR3 totals 16 residues. The germline V gene encodes CDR1 MDHEN and CDR2 SYDVKM. The CDR3 loop reads CASSPTRTATNEKLFF. CDR3 bases: TGTGCCAGCAGCCCTACCCGGACAGCAACTAATGAAAAACTGTTTTTT.

The chain recombines TRBV19 with TRBJ1-5; weak D call: TRBD1 (5 bases). V was clipped by 0 bases and J by 6 bases, with 12 bases between them. Looked up from germline, CDR1 is LNHDA and CDR2 is SQIVND (reference sequence). The CDR3 contains 15 residues. The CDR3 DNA reads as TGTGCCAGTAGTATAGAAGACAGTTCGTCTCAGCCCCAGCATTTT. Translating gives CASSIEDSSSQPQHF.

The chain combines TRBV6-5 with TRBJ2-2; the D gene is possibly TRBD2 (5 bases). CDR1 MNHEY and CDR2 SVGAGI come from the germline V gene. CDR3 length: 14 amino acids. Trimming took off 6 bases at V and 0 bases at J, with 8 bases between the two ends. The CDR3, as DNA: TGTGCCAGCAGGAGCGGCGCGAACACCGGGGAGCTGTTTTTT. It encodes CASRSGANTGELFF.

This clone has a single count. The V gene is TRBV4-3, the J gene TRBJ1-5; maybe TRBD1 (6 bases). In germline, CDR1 is LGHNA, CDR2 YSLEER. The CDR3 length is 13 residues. V shed 4 bases and J shed 5 bases, with 9 bases lying between them. The DNA of the CDR3 is TGCGCCAGCAGCCTCAACAGGGATCAGCCCCAGCATTTT. Its translation is CASSLNRDQPQHF.

The rearrangement uses TRBV4-2 and TRBJ2-1; 8 bases fit TRBD1. The length of the CDR3 is 16 residues. Germline V gene lookup returns CDR1 LGHNA and CDR2 YNFKEQ. Germline trimming cut 4 bases from V and 2 bases from J; bases unmatched to any gene: 7. The CDR3 is CASSRARTGTYNEQFF. The CDR3 bases are TGTGCCAGCAGCCGGGCCCGGACAGGGACCTACAATGAGCAGTTCTTC.

This clone is a singleton in its sample. The CDR3 region is CASRTSGTPYGYTF. CDR3 nucleotide sequence: TGTGCCAGCAGAACATCCGGGACACCCTATGGCTACACCTTC. The chain uses TRBV28 and TRBJ1-2; D is perhaps TRBD1 (6 bases). The V gene lost 6 bases and the J gene lost 4 bases, with 15 bases spanning the gap. CDR1 and CDR2 from the germline V gene are MDHEN and SYDVKM. CDR3 length: 14 amino acids.

The chain couples TRBV19 to TRBJ1-1, with a possible D match to TRBD1 (5 bases). The CDR3 totals 14 residues. The V end was cut by 6 bases, the J end by 7 bases, with 18 bases between. The germline V gene encodes CDR1 LNHDA and CDR2 SQIVND (reference sequence). The CDR3 loop is CASRTQGGSDEAFF. The CDR3, as DNA: TGTGCCAGTAGAACCCAGGGAGGGAGCGATGAAGCTTTCTTT.

This clone was observed a handful of times. V and J are TRBV11-3 and TRBJ1-5; unclear D gene. Trimming pared 2 bases from V and 2 bases from J, leaving 22 bases between. CDR3 length: 19 amino acids. The germline V gene has CDR1 SGHNT and CDR2 YENEEA. CDR3 region: CASSLSTLEGTACNQPQHF. In DNA form, the CDR3 reads TGTGCCAGCAGCTTATCAACCTTGGAGGGCACCGCTTGCAATCAGCCCCAGCATTTT.

This chain joins TRBV7-9 and TRBJ1-4, with 9 bases identical to TRBD1. This CDR3 comprises 17 residues. The germline V gene encodes CDR1 SEHNR and CDR2 FQNEAQ (reference sequence). The trim removed 4 bases at V and 7 bases at J, leaving 13 bases unmatched. This CDR3 reads CASSYSPAGTGREKLFF. As DNA, the CDR3 is TGTGCCAGCAGCTATAGCCCCGCCGGGACAGGGCGTGAAAAACTGTTTTTT.

The chain has TRBV2 and TRBJ1-4; the match to TRBD1 covers 8 bases. Germline V CDR1 and CDR2: SNHLY, FYNNEI. This CDR3 spans 15 amino acids. J lost 3 bases, V lost 10 bases, and 10 bases had no gene match. This chain's CDR3 is CATKITGGPNEKLFF. The CDR3 DNA sequence: TGTGCCACCAAAATCACAGGGGGGCCTAATGAAAAACTGTTTTTT.

This CDR3 reads CASFQGGEQNEKLFF. The CDR3 bases are TGTGCCAGCTTCCAAGGAGGGGAGCAGAATGAAAAACTGTTTTTT. The gene calls are TRBV21-1 and TRBJ1-4. TRBV21-1 is a recognized pseudogene. This CDR3 has 15 amino acids.

This rearrangement joins TRBV9 to TRBJ1-2, with D unresolved. The V end was cut by 4 bases, the J end by 6 bases, with 16 bases between. Germline loops: CDR1 SGDLS, CDR2 YYNGEE. The CDR3 runs to 14 residues. CDR3: CASSPQPGNHGYTF. Here the CDR3 DNA reads TGTGCCAGCAGCCCCCAGCCGGGGAATCATGGCTACACCTTC.

The chain joins TRBV6-2 or TRBV6-3 to TRBJ2-7; 14 bases line up with TRBD2. Looked up from germline, CDR1 is MNHEY and CDR2 is SVGEGT. The CDR3 sequence is 15 residues long. With V trimmed by 5 bases and J by 6 bases, 6 bases remained unmatched. This CDR3 reads CASSRTSGGTFEQYF. The DNA for the CDR3 is TGTGCCAGCAGTCGGACTAGCGGGGGGACTTTCGAGCAGTACTTC.

The chain couples TRBV28 to TRBJ1-3; tentatively, D is TRBD1 (6 bases). V dropped 5 bases and J dropped 0 bases, with 11 bases sitting between them. CDR1 is MDHEN, CDR2 SYDVKM, per germline. This CDR3 is built from 15 residues. CDR3 sequence: CASSKTGFSGNTIYF. The CDR3 region has the DNA TGTGCCAGCAGTAAGACAGGCTTCTCTGGAAACACCATATATTTT.

The chain employs TRBV28 and TRBJ2-5, with 10 bases matching TRBD1. Germline values: CDR1 MDHEN, CDR2 SYDVKM. The CDR3 consists of 14 residues. The trim removed 6 bases at V and 5 bases at J, leaving 6 bases unmatched. The CDR3 nucleotides read TGTGCCAGCAGCCGGACAGGGGGTTGGGAGACCCAGTACTTC. Translating it yields CASSRTGGWETQYF.